This paragraph reports one TCR beta chain. Its binding antigen is unknown. Base qualities are not recorded, but no much larger clone differs from it by a single base. The roughly 37 donors, aged roughly 6 to 95 years, were systemically healthy Caucasian individuals from Russia. Approximately 10 milliliters of peripheral blood were collected from each donor into EDTA-treated Vacutainer tubes. Ficoll-Paque density-gradient centrifugation was used to isolate PBMCs, with at least 6.5 million per sample. Total RNA, at least 6 micrograms per sample, was extracted from PBMCs with Trizol reagent. Naive CD45RAhigh/CD27high T cell percentages were measured by flow cytometry on a PBMC aliquot from every donor. Libraries were prepared through 5' RACE. The listed sequencing device is Illumina HiSeq 2500. A second PCR of roughly 6 to 11 cycles was performed with a sample-barcoded 5' primer and a J-beta primer mix. A template-switch 5' adaptor carrying 12 random nucleotides introduced a unique molecular identifier onto each TCR beta cDNA molecule. Each sample yielded at least 3 million CDR3-containing paired-end reads. First-strand cDNA synthesis was performed from all RNA using the Mint cDNA synthesis kit, with priming by a TRBC-specific oligonucleotide. After uracil-DNA glycosylase treatment, a first 18-cycle PCR used universal primers M1SS and BC2_uni_R on all cDNA. Per the authors' processing: For normalization, 1 million high-quality reads were randomly selected from each sample, with every read carrying a distinct molecular identifier. Instead of being binned into consensus sequences, reads with shared molecular identifiers were discarded. CDR3 identification, clonotype clustering and error correction used MiTCR with a Q25 quality threshold and the strictest error-elimination algorithm. Lower-bound total TCR beta diversity was estimated with a nonparametric unseen species model using Euler transformation. The public reads were reprocessed in TCRdb via fastp at Q25 and MiXCR, keeping in-frame beta chains. Each entry merges the rows of one CDR3 protein and shows their most common DNA and genes. TCRdb assigned the V and J calls; the authors' analysis was not used. Present in this sample are 750,000 to 1,000,000 distinct CDR3 sequences, just under 30% of which were seen just once. In total, the top ten clones hold roughly 10% of the sample.

This sample was taken from a study of blood T cells in healthy people across ages (dated by TCRdb to between 2015 and 2017). Broadly, across the study: In model experiments, template switching captured roughly one uniquely barcoded TCR beta cDNA molecule for every two T cells. Age-related changes in TCR beta repertoire diversity were measured in the study by deep sequencing normalized with unique cDNA molecular identifiers. The donors were split into four age groups: young (average about 15 years), middle-aged (more than 35), aged (roughly 65) and long-lived (under 90). The study analyzed two additional independent replicas of 1 million unique cDNA reads from the same blood draw for two donors, one aged 18 to 30 and one aged 80 or older. Overall study results and their limits: There was a strong correlation between observed TCR beta diversity and the percentage of naive T cells measured by flow cytometry. Bulk unsorted PBMC profiling prevented conclusive comparison of naive and antigen-experienced compartments. Compared with the aged group, the long-lived group had more naive CD4+ T cells, fewer expanded clones and increased TCR diversity, suggesting age selection. Because donor CMV infection status was unknown, age-related changes in expanded clonotypes were potentially confounded. Total diversity estimates from one million sequenced T cells were considered lower bounds and underestimates. Observed TCR beta diversity per million T cells fell roughly linearly with age, and a significant reduction was already apparent by age around 40.

The junction carries 11 bases between V and J, which are trimmed by 2 bases and 3 bases respectively. CDR1 and CDR2 are read off the germline V gene as MDHEN and SYDVKM. The CDR3 holds 14 amino acids from the cysteine to the phenylalanine. Only the CDR3 part of the read is kept: 42 bases, read in frame from the first base. These data were also reused for a study on T cells of mothers and their children. Per the second study: Nine systemically healthy Caucasian individuals, comprising three mothers and their six children, were included as donors. cDNA synthesis consumed the entire amount of extracted RNA, loaded at roughly 1.5 ug RNA in each 15 ul reaction. In the second PCR, sample barcodes and 2-4 random nucleotides were introduced via the M1S primer. Over 10 million TCR beta CDR3 reads came from each mother, compared with some 3.1 million reads from each child. Thymic selection similarly shapes TCR recombination output in related and unrelated pairs, with minor effect from inherited differences. Related mother-child pairs always showed normalized repertoire overlap that was slightly higher than in unrelated mother-child pairs, though the difference was never significant. With a sensitivity of about 100 clones per million clonotypes, no persistent microchimeric T cell clones were detected. Deep NGS was used in the study to compare the TCR beta repertoires of mothers and children and to look for features that separate related mother-child pairs from unrelated individuals. The mean age was roughly 44 +/- 4 years for the mothers and about 10 +/- 4 years for the children. After adapters were ligated using NEBNext reagents, the libraries underwent 100+100 nt paired-end sequencing on an Illumina HiSeq 2000. To prevent cross-contamination, the mother and child libraries were prepared one month apart and sequenced in separate runs. Between about 500,000 and 2,100,000 distinct TCR beta clonotypes were identified per donor. Naive TCR beta clonotypes were estimated from low-frequency clonotypes matched to each donor's FACS-determined naive share, without sorting.

The receptor was derived from a woman in her 40s in good health. The sample comprised blood. Rearrangement joined TRBV28 to TRBJ2-7, with a tentative D call of TRBD1 or TRBD2, each matching 6 bases. The DNA reads TGTGCCAGCAGTTTAGCGGGACACGGCTACGAGCAGTACTTC. Its coded protein is CASSLAGHGYEQYF.